These 22 T cell receptor beta chains came from one sample sequenced in a study of CD8 T cells in ankylosing spondylitis. TCRdb reanalysed the 5' RACE reads using MiXCR and keeps one entry per CDR3 protein. The sample contains about 240,000 distinct CDR3 sequences, approximately 12% of which appear only once. What was sequenced was blood, either unsorted or a sorted T cell fraction (not recorded which). Receptor source: a male donor with ankylosing spondylitis or in good health (not recorded which).

This clonotype has only a few counts. The V gene is TRBV15, the J gene TRBJ2-3; D gene ambiguous. V shed 1 base and J shed 4 bases, with 12 bases lying between them. The CDR3 has 15 amino acids. In germline, CDR1 is LNHNV, CDR2 YYDKDF (reference sequence). Here the CDR3 reads CATSRALGYSDTQYF. The CDR3 DNA is TGTGCCACCAGCAGAGCCTTGGGCTATTCAGATACGCAGTATTTT.

This clonotype was seen at least ten times. This chain uses TRBV24-1 with TRBJ2-3; TRBD2 aligns across 8 bases. CDR3 length equals 16 residues. Unmatched junction bases numbered 3, after V lost 1 base and J lost 1 base. CDR1 is KGHDR and CDR2 is SFDVKD in the germline V gene. The CDR3 nucleotides read TGTGCCACCAGTGATTTATCCGGGAGGGGCACAGATACGCAGTATTTT. It is translated as CATSDLSGRGTDTQYF.

The chain couples TRBV20-1 to TRBJ2-3; D uncertain. V was trimmed by 2 bases and J by 6 bases, leaving 21 bases between them. The CDR3 runs to 16 residues. Germline V gene lookup returns CDR1 DFQATT and CDR2 SNEGSKA (reference sequence). The DNA for the CDR3 is TGCAGTGCTAGACCACCTTTGGCCATTTCCCCCGATACGCAGTATTTT. This encodes CSARPPLAISPDTQYF.

In its sample, this clonotype was seen many times. The chain recombines TRBV7-2 with TRBJ2-3; D ambiguous. This CDR3 comprises 15 residues. With 1 base removed from V and 2 bases from J, the gap between germline ends came to 10 bases. Per the germline V gene, CDR1 is SGHTA and CDR2 is FQGNSA. The CDR3: CASSLEAGFTDTQYF. In DNA, the CDR3 is TGTGCCAGCAGCTTAGAGGCCGGCTTCACAGATACGCAGTATTTT.

This clonotype has a handful of counts. V is TRBV15 and J is TRBJ2-3, with D perhaps given as TRBD1 or TRBD2 (5 bases each). Deletions cut 5 bases from V and 0 bases from J, with 15 bases between. Per germline, CDR1 LNHNV and CDR2 YYDKDF (reference sequence). The CDR3 covers 16 residues. The CDR3 region has the DNA TGTGCCACCAGCGCACCCGGGACGGTTAGCACAGATACGCAGTATTTT. Translation gives CATSAPGTVSTDTQYF.

This clonotype has a handful of counts. CDR3 nucleotide sequence: TGCGCCAGCAGCCGGACTAGCGGGAGAGGGGAGACCCAGTACTTC. As protein: CASSRTSGRGETQYF. The chain has TRBV5-1 and TRBJ2-5; 13 nucleotides align to TRBD2. This CDR3 contains 15 residues. V lost 4 bases, J lost 5 bases, and 5 bases stayed unmatched. Germline V CDR1 and CDR2: SGHRS, YFSETQ.

The rearrangement links TRBV7-8 to TRBJ2-2; D remains ambiguous. Germline loops: CDR1 SGHVS, CDR2 FQNEAQ. The CDR3 covers 14 residues. The V end lost 1 base, the J end lost 6 bases, and 9 bases lay between the germline ends. The CDR3: CASSLDEAAGELFF. The CDR3 DNA sequence: TGTGCCAGCAGCTTAGATGAGGCAGCCGGGGAGCTGTTTTTT.

CDR3 sequence: CASSAELGHLNYGYTF. The CDR3 region has the DNA TGCGCCAGCAGCGCGGAATTGGGACACCTTAACTATGGCTACACCTTC. The chain combines TRBV5-1 with TRBJ1-2, with D tentatively TRBD1 (6 bases). The CDR3 contains 16 residues. In germline, CDR1 is SGHRS, CDR2 YFSETQ. The ends were cut back, 4 bases at V and 1 base at J, with 17 bases in the middle. The full variable domain, with the rest looked up from reference TRBV5-1 and TRBJ1-2, is KAGVTQTPRYLIKTRGQQVTLSCSPISGHRSVSWYQQTPGQGLQFLFEYFSETQRNKGNFPGRFSGRQFSNSRSEMNVSTLELGDSALYLCASSAELGHLNYGYTFGSGTRLTVV.

This clonotype was detected ten times or more. V is TRBV12-3 or TRBV12-4 and J is TRBJ1-2, with D possibly matching TRBD1 (5 bases). Trimming took 5 bases from V and 2 from J, leaving 15 bases between them. This CDR3 spans 15 amino acids. The CDR3 DNA reads as TGTGCCAGCAGTGGGGCGGGTTATTCGAACTATGGCTACACCTTC. Translation gives CASSGAGYSNYGYTF.

This clonotype was detected ten times or more. V is TRBV3-1 and J is TRBJ2-7; D gene ambiguous. V was shortened by 3 bases and J by 5 bases, with 5 bases between the two germline ends. The CDR3 totals 11 residues. Germline assignment: CDR1 LGHDT and CDR2 YNNKEL (reference sequence). As DNA, the CDR3 is TGTGCCAGCAGCCAGGGTGACGAGCAGTACTTC. Translated, it gives CASSQGDEQYF.

The sample holds many counts of this clonotype. This chain connects TRBV4-2 to TRBJ2-5, with a weak D call TRBD1 (6 bases). CDR1 is LGHNA and CDR2 is YNFKEQ in the germline V gene. CDR3 length: 15 amino acids. The V end lost 1 base, the J end lost 2 bases, and 11 bases lay between the germline ends. The CDR3 region is CASSQVGTHQETQYF. In nucleotides, the CDR3 is TGTGCCAGCAGCCAAGTCGGGACACATCAAGAGACCCAGTACTTC.

Many counts were recorded for this clonotype. This chain links TRBV4-1 with TRBJ2-1; D not certain. Trimming left V 8 bases short and J 5 bases short, with 7 bases between. This CDR3 contains 11 residues. Germline V gene data show CDR1 as MGHRA and CDR2 as YSYEKL. The CDR3 reads CASATNNEQFF. CDR3 sequence (DNA): TGCGCCAGCGCCACTAACAATGAGCAGTTCTTC.

The table lists this clonotype with many counts. J is TRBJ1-5 and V is TRBV20-1; D is undetermined. The CDR3 is 13 residues long. Germline V CDR1 and CDR2: DFQATT, SNEGSKA (reference sequence). Trimming shortened V by 5 bases and J by 7 bases, and 15 bases separated the two germline ends. The CDR3 reads CSAGSGGIQPQHF. DNA of the CDR3: TGCAGTGCTGGATCGGGCGGGATCCAGCCCCAGCATTTT.

In its sample, this clonotype was seen many times. This chain joins TRBV20-1 and TRBJ2-7; D might be TRBD2 (6 bases). The CDR3 covers 14 residues. V was trimmed by 3 bases and J by 0 bases, leaving 12 bases between them. CDR1 is DFQATT and CDR2 is SNEGSKA in the germline V gene (reference sequence). Here the CDR3 reads CSASARRGSYEQYF. The CDR3, as DNA: TGCAGTGCTAGTGCTCGGAGGGGCTCCTACGAGCAGTACTTC.

This clonotype is labeled medium-sized (0.01 to 0.1%). V is TRBV5-5 and J is TRBJ2-2; a possible D gene is TRBD1 (6 bases). Trimming took off 4 bases at V and 5 bases at J, with 21 bases between the two ends. The CDR3 length is 17 residues. Germline CDR1 SGHKS, CDR2 YYEKEE (reference sequence). The CDR3 DNA follows: TGTGCCAGCAGCCCACTACCGGGACAAGGGCCTACCGGGGAGCTGTTTTTT. This encodes CASSPLPGQGPTGELFF.

This chain joins TRBV5-1 and TRBJ2-3; 8 positions agree with TRBD1. Germline V CDR1 and CDR2: SGHRS, YFSETQ. V gave up 4 bases and J gave up 2 bases; unmatched junction bases: 6. CDR3 length: 15 residues. CDR3 sequence reads: CASSIGTGNTDTQYF. The CDR3 DNA follows: TGCGCCAGCAGCATAGGGACAGGAAACACAGATACGCAGTATTTT. Using reference TRBV5-1 and TRBJ2-3 for the parts outside the CDR3, the full variable domain is KAGVTQTPRYLIKTRGQQVTLSCSPISGHRSVSWYQQTPGQGLQFLFEYFSETQRNKGNFPGRFSGRQFSNSRSEMNVSTLELGDSALYLCASSIGTGNTDTQYFGPGTRLTVL.

The rearrangement joins TRBV20-1 to TRBJ1-2; D is unclear. This CDR3 spans 13 amino acids. V was trimmed by 0 bases and J by 1 base, leaving 6 bases between them. Germline V gene data show CDR1 as DFQATT and CDR2 as SNEGSKA (reference sequence). The CDR3 coding sequence is TGCAGTGCTAGAGAAGGATTTAACTATGGCTACACCTTC. Translating it yields CSAREGFNYGYTF.

This clonotype was detected many times. The DNA for the CDR3 is TGCAGTGCTAGGGGGACTGGAAACACCATATATTTT. Translating gives CSARGTGNTIYF. The chain carries TRBV20-1 and TRBJ1-3, with D unresolved. Germline CDR1 DFQATT, CDR2 SNEGSKA (reference sequence). CDR3 size: 12 residues. Trimming shortened V by 3 bases and J by 2 bases, and 5 bases separated the two germline ends.

The sample holds many counts of this clonotype. The CDR3 nucleotides are TGCGCCAGCAGCTTCGGCAGAGGGGGATTGTACGAGCAGTACTTC. Amino acid sequence: CASSFGRGGLYEQYF. The chain uses TRBV5-1 and TRBJ2-7, with a tentative D call TRBD1 (6 bases). This CDR3 contains 15 residues. Germline loops: CDR1 SGHRS, CDR2 YFSETQ. V shed 2 bases and J shed 4 bases, with 16 bases lying between them.

This clonotype was seen at least ten times. J is TRBJ2-5 and V is TRBV20-1, with D perhaps TRBD2 (6 bases). The CDR3 covers 13 residues. Looked up from germline, CDR1 is DFQATT and CDR2 is SNEGSKA (reference sequence). The V and J ends lost 0 bases and 4 bases respectively, with 9 bases between them. Written as DNA, the CDR3 is TGCAGTGCTAGAGATGCGGGGCCAGAGACCCAGTACTTC. Its protein is CSARDAGPETQYF.

The table lists this clonotype with a few counts. The chain has TRBV2 and TRBJ2-1; the D is unclear. Germline loops: CDR1 SNHLY, CDR2 FYNNEI. V lost 3 bases, J lost 5 bases, and 17 bases lay in between. This CDR3 has 16 residues. Here the CDR3 reads CASSDFSAAQNNEQFF. In DNA, the CDR3 is TGTGCCAGCAGTGATTTTTCCGCGGCACAAAACAATGAGCAGTTCTTC. The full variable domain, completed using reference TRBV2 and TRBJ2-1, is EPEVTQTPSHQVTQMGQEVILRCVPISNHLYFYWYRQILGQKVEFLVSFYNNEISEKSEIFDDQFSVERPDGSNFTLKIRSTKLEDSAMYFCASSDFSAAQNNEQFFGPGTRLTVL.

J is TRBJ2-1 and V is TRBV3-1; TRBD1 aligns across 10 bases. Germline CDR1 reads LGHDT; CDR2 reads YNNKEL (reference sequence). Unmatched junction bases numbered 5, after V lost 3 bases and J lost 6 bases. The CDR3 spans 15 residues. The CDR3 coding sequence is TGTGCCAGCAGCCACGACGGGACAGGGGTCAATGAGCAGTTCTTC. Translation: CASSHDGTGVNEQFF.